These 21 T cell receptor beta chains were all obtained from the same sample, sequenced in a study of blood T cell repertoires in COVID-19. Produced via immunoSEQ multiplex PCR; TCRdb's table is partial and in-frame only. The sample contains about 37,000 clones, around 86% of which appear only once. The specimen sequenced was peripheral blood. These receptors were taken from a human donor in a cohort sampled during active COVID-19.

CDR3 nucleotides: TGTGCCAGCAGCTTAGCCCGTGGGACAACGAACACCGGGGAGCTGTTTTTT. Translated: CASSLARGTTNTGELFF. The chain has TRBV11-3 and TRBJ2-2; maybe TRBD1 (6 bases). Germline values: CDR1 SGHNT, CDR2 YENEEA. Trimming stripped 1 base from V and 0 bases from J, with 12 bases between. This CDR3 contains 17 residues.

This chain links TRBV7-9 with TRBJ1-5; no clear D gene. The V gene lost 3 bases and the J gene lost 13 bases, with 16 bases spanning the gap. The CDR3 is 13 amino acids. Per germline, CDR1 SEHNR and CDR2 FQNEAQ (reference sequence). CDR3 nucleotide sequence: TGTGCCAGCAGCTTGAACTTGGGCGATCCGCAGCATTTT. Amino acid sequence: CASSLNLGDPQHF.

The chain links TRBV6-5 to TRBJ1-3; D might be TRBD1 (5 bases). CDR1 MNHEY and CDR2 SVGAGI come from the germline V gene. The CDR3 sequence is 15 residues long. Trimming stripped 0 bases from V and 2 bases from J, with 8 bases between. The CDR3 nucleotides read TGTGCCAGCAGTTACTCGTCGGGGGCTGGAAACACCATATATTTT. Protein: CASSYSSGAGNTIYF.

The chain employs TRBV18 and TRBJ1-1; 8 bases map to TRBD1. Unmatched junction bases numbered 7, after V lost 4 bases and J lost 3 bases. CDR1 and CDR2 from the germline V gene are KGHSH and LQKENI. This CDR3 spans 15 amino acids. CDR3 sequence (DNA): TGTGCCAGCTCACAGATGACAGGGGTGGACACTGAAGCTTTCTTT. Translating it yields CASSQMTGVDTEAFF.

The CDR3 region has the DNA TGTGCTAGAAGGCTGGGGGGGGACTCCTACAATGAGCAGTTCTTC. Translating it yields CARRLGGDSYNEQFF. This rearrangement joins TRBV21-1 to TRBJ2-1; the D call TRBD2 from the table was never checked on the DNA. TRBV21-1 is a listed pseudogene. The CDR3 sequence is 15 residues long.

The rearrangement links TRBV28 to TRBJ2-5; 8 bases match TRBD1. Trimming took 6 bases from V and 1 from J; bases not matched to a gene: 4. Germline CDR1 MDHEN, CDR2 SYDVKM. This CDR3 has 14 amino acids. CDR3 bases: TGTGCCAGCAGGGCAACAGGGGGCCAAGAGACCCAGTACTTC. It yields the protein CASRATGGQETQYF.

The CDR3 reads CASSIEGRGRGQETQYF. CDR3 nucleotides: TGTGCCAGTAGTATAGAAGGTCGGGGTAGGGGGCAAGAGACCCAGTACTTC. The V call is TRBV19, the J call TRBJ2-5; TRBD1 might be the D (6 bases). The CDR3 runs 17 residues. V was cut by 0 bases and J by 2 bases, with 16 bases left in between. The germline CDR1 and CDR2 sequences are LNHDA and SQIVND (reference sequence).

The CDR3 is CASTTSGRAGETQYF. In nucleotides, the CDR3 is TGTGCCAGCACCACTAGCGGGAGGGCCGGGGAGACCCAGTACTTC. V is TRBV19 and J is TRBJ2-5, with 13 bases fitting TRBD2. CDR1 and CDR2 (germline): LNHDA, SQIVND (reference sequence). This CDR3 has 15 amino acids. The junction had 9 bases not matched to a gene; V was cut back by 9 bases and J by 5 bases.

The chain employs TRBV6-5 and TRBJ2-7; 7 positions match TRBD2. The CDR3 extends over 15 amino acids. Germline trimming cut 8 bases from V and 0 bases from J; bases unmatched to any gene: 10. Germline values: CDR1 MNHEY, CDR2 SVGAGI. CDR3 coding DNA: TGTGCCAGCGTAGCTAGCGGACGTAGCTCCTACGAGCAGTACTTC. Its translation: CASVASGRSSYEQYF.

The chain recombines TRBV6-1 with TRBJ2-2; D may be TRBD1 (6 bases). Trimming took off 3 bases at V and 3 bases at J, with 11 bases between the two ends. The CDR3 runs 15 residues. CDR1 is MNHNS, CDR2 SASEGT, per germline. CDR3 amino acids: CASSEFGQYTGELFF. The CDR3 DNA is TGTGCCAGCAGTGAGTTTGGACAGTACACCGGGGAGCTGTTTTTT.

Concerning this clone itself: The junction differs from germline at one of its ends, possibly a read error. The chain recombines TRBV7-8 with TRBJ1-5, with D perhaps matching TRBD1 (5 bases). CDR3 length: 14 residues. Germline CDR1 reads SGHVS; CDR2 reads FQNEAQ. CDR3 coding DNA: TGTGCCAGCAGGTTAGGGGCTAGCAATCAGCCCCAGCATTTT. Residues: CASRLGASNQPQHF.

The V and J genes are TRBV6-5 and TRBJ1-5, with D unresolved. CDR1 is MNHEY and CDR2 is SVGAGI in the germline V gene. This CDR3 has 14 amino acids. The V gene lost 0 bases and the J gene lost 7 bases, with 10 bases spanning the gap. CDR3 protein: CASSYSSGRQPQHF. The CDR3 DNA reads TGTGCCAGCAGTTACTCTTCGGGGAGGCAGCCCCAGCATTTT.

The V gene is TRBV6-5, the J gene TRBJ1-1; unclear D gene. Trimming took off 8 bases at V and 2 bases at J, with 6 bases between the two ends. The CDR3 loop spans 11 amino acids. Germline V gene lookup returns CDR1 MNHEY and CDR2 SVGAGI. The CDR3 region has the DNA TGTGCCAGCGAGTCCAACACTGAAGCTTTCTTT. It translates to CASESNTEAFF.

The gene calls are TRBV6-2 or TRBV6-3 and TRBJ1-5; perhaps TRBD1 as D (6 bases). In germline, CDR1 is MNHEY, CDR2 SVGEGT. CDR3 length equals 17 residues. With 2 bases removed from V and 4 bases from J, the gap between germline ends came to 18 bases. The CDR3 bases are TGTGCCAGCAGTTACCCAAACTATGGACAGAAAAATCAGCCCCAGCATTTT. Protein sequence: CASSYPNYGQKNQPQHF.

The CDR3 coding sequence is TGTGCCAGCTCACCACAACACTTAGGGGTTACAGATACGCAGTATTTT. It yields the protein CASSPQHLGVTDTQYF. This chain links TRBV18 with TRBJ2-3; perhaps TRBD1 as D (5 bases). The germline V gene encodes CDR1 KGHSH and CDR2 LQKENI. V was clipped by 1 base and J by 3 bases, with 14 bases between them. This CDR3 is 16 amino acids long.

V usage is TRBV5-1 and J usage is TRBJ2-1; 8 bases map to TRBD2. CDR3 length equals 15 residues. CDR1 is SGHRS, CDR2 YFSETQ, per germline. Trimming cost V 4 bases and J 0 bases; bases outside gene matches: 3. The CDR3 is CASSPTSVSYNEQFF. The CDR3 bases are TGCGCCAGCAGCCCGACTAGCGTCTCCTACAATGAGCAGTTCTTC.

The chain is built from TRBV29-1 and TRBJ1-2, with D perhaps matching TRBD1 (5 bases). Germline V gene sequence: CDR1 SQVTM, CDR2 ANQGSEA. V lost 3 bases and J 4 bases, leaving 12 bases between the germline ends. This CDR3 is built from 13 residues. The CDR3 region is CSVDGQGGYGYTF. The CDR3 region has the DNA TGCAGCGTTGACGGGCAGGGTGGCTATGGCTACACCTTC.

The chain joins TRBV3-1 (or the pseudogene TRBV3-2) to TRBJ1-5; no definite D call. Per germline, CDR1 LGHDT and CDR2 YNNKEL (reference sequence). Trimming pared 1 base from V and 4 bases from J, leaving 5 bases between. The CDR3 is 13 amino acids. The CDR3 reads CASSQGANQPQHF. The CDR3 region has the DNA TGTGCCAGCAGCCAAGGGGCTAATCAGCCCCAGCATTTT.

The chain joins TRBV4-1 to TRBJ2-7; weak D call: TRBD1 (6 bases). The CDR3 contains 14 residues. CDR1 is MGHRA and CDR2 is YSYEKL in the germline V gene. Trimming removed 1 base from V and 6 bases from J, with 13 bases in between. The CDR3 nucleotides are TGCGCCAGCAGCCAAGTTCCAGGGGCCGTCGAGCAGTACTTC. The encoded protein is CASSQVPGAVEQYF.

This sequence joins TRBV7-2 and TRBJ2-7, with D possibly TRBD2 on 5 matching bases. V dropped 4 bases and J dropped 4 bases, with 17 bases sitting between them. The CDR3 runs to 15 residues. Germline V gives CDR1 SGHTA, CDR2 FQGNSA. For the CDR3, the DNA is TGTGCCAGCAGCTCCGCCTCTACGGGGTCGTACGAGCAGTACTTC. Protein: CASSSASTGSYEQYF.

V usage is TRBV25-1 and J usage is TRBJ2-7; a weak D match, TRBD2 (5 bases). Between the trimmed V and J ends, which lost 3 bases and 2 bases, there was a span of 8 bases. The CDR3 is made up of 13 amino acids. Per germline, CDR1 MGHDK and CDR2 SYGVNS. This CDR3 reads CASSDLATYEQYF. DNA of the CDR3: TGTGCCAGCAGTGATTTAGCGACCTACGAGCAGTACTTC.